The TCR beta chain under discussion was sequenced for a study of tumor-infiltrating lymphocytes in primary liver carcinoma. This clonotype was counted only a few times. Sequence at one end of the junction differs from germline and may be a read error. TCR beta cDNA was reverse-transcribed from 400 to 500 ng of total RNA. The reaction used a constant-region primer and ProtoScript II reverse transcriptase. Generation of the TCR beta libraries relied on three nested multiplex PCR rounds using slightly modified ARM-PCR. Both of the initial two PCR rounds ran for around 9 cycles and employed TRBV1-TRBV30 forward primers alongside a C-beta reverse primer. Each CDR3 protein is one row after TCRdb ran MiXCR on the multiplex PCR reads. The sample comprises about 32,000 distinct CDR3 sequences, 76% of which are singletons, and about 35% rests with the top ten. Unsorted bulk tissue of about 17-32 mg yielded co-extracted RNA and DNA.

Germline CDR1 and CDR2: MNHEY and SVGEGT. CDR3 length: 14 residues. This chain uses TRBV6-2 or TRBV6-3 with TRBJ1-1; perhaps TRBD1 as D (5 bases). The receptor was derived from a man aged 40-55 years with primary liver carcinoma and hepatitis B virus infection. Sequencing used liver tumor tissue from sampling region 5. Subset denoted: tumor region T5, tumor centre. CDR3 residues: CASSQGTGNSEAFF. The CDR3 DNA is TGTGCCAGCAGCCAAGGGACGGGGAACAGTGAAGCATTCTTT.